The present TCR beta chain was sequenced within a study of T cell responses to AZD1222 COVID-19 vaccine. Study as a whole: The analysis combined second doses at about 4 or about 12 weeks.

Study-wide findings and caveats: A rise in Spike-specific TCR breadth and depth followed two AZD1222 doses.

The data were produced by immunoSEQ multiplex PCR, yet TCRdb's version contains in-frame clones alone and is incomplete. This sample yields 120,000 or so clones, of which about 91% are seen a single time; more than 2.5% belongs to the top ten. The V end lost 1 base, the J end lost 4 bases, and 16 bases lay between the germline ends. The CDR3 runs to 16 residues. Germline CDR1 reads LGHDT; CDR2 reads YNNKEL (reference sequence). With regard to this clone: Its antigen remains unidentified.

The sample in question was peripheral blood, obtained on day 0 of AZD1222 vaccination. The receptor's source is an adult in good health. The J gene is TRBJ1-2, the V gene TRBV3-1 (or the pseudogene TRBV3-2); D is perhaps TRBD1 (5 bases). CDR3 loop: CASSQVPTGIVYGYTF. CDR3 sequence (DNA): TGTGCCAGCAGCCAAGTTCCCACAGGTATTGTCTATGGCTACACCTTC.